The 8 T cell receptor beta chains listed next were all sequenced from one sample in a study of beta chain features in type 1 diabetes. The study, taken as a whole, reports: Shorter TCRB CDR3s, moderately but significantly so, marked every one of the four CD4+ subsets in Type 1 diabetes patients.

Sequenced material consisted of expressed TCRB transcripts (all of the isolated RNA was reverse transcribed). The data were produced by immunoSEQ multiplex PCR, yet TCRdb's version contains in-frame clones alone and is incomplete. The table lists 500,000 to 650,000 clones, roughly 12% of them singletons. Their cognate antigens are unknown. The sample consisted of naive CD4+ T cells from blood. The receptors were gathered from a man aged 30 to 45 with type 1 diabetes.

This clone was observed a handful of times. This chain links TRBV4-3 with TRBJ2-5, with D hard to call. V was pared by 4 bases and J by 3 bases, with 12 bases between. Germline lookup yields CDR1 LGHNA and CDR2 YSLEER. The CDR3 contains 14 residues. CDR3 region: CASSPWTGKETQYF. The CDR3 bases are TGCGCCAGCAGCCCCTGGACCGGAAAAGAGACCCAGTACTTC.

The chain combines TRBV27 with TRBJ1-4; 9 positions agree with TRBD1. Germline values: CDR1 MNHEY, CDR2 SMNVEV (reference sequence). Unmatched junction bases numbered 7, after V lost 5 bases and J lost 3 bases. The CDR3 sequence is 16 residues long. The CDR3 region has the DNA TGTGCCAGCAGTCGACGGACAGGGGTGGCTAATGAAAAACTGTTTTTT. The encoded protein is CASSRRTGVANEKLFF.

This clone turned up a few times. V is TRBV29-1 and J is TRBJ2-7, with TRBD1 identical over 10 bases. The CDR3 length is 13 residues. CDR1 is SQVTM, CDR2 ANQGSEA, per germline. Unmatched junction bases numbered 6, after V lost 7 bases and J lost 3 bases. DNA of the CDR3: TGCAGCGCCGGGACAGGGGAAATCTACGAGCAGTACTTC. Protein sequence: CSAGTGEIYEQYF.

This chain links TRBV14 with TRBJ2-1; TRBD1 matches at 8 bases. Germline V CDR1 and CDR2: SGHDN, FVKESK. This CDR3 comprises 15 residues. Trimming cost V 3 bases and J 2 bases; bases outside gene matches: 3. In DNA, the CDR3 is TGTGCCAGCAGCCACTCACAGGGGGCCTACAATGAGCAGTTCTTC. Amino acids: CASSHSQGAYNEQFF.

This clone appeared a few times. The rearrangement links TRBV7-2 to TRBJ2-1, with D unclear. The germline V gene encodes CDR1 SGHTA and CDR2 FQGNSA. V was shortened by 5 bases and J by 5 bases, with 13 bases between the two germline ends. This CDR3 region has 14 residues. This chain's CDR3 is CASSSAGSHNEQFF. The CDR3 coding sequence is TGTGCCAGCAGCAGCGCCGGGTCTCACAATGAGCAGTTCTTC.

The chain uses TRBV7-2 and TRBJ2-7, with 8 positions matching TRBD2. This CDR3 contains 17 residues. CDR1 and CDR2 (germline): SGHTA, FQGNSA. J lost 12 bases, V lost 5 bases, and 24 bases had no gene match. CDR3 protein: CASSPPTGGALASNRYF. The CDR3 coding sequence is TGTGCCAGCAGCCCCCCGACGGGAGGGGCCCTCGCGAGCAATAGGTACTTC.

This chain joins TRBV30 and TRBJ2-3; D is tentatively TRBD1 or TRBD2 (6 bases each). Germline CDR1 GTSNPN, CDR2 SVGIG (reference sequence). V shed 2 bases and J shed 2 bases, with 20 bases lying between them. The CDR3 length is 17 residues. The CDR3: CAWSPLWEAGATDTQYF. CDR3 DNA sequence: TGTGCCTGGAGTCCCCTATGGGAGGCAGGGGCCACAGATACGCAGTATTTT.

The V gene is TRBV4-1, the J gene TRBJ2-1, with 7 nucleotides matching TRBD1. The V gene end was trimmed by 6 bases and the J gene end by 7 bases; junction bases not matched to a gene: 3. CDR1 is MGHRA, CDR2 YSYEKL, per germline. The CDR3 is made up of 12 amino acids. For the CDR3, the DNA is TGCGCCAGCAGTAACAGGGGTAATGAGCAGTTCTTC. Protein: CASSNRGNEQFF.